This passage covers 23 T cell receptor beta chains from one sample sequenced in a study of identical twins. MiXCR, run by TCRdb on the 5' RACE reads, gives a single entry per CDR3 protein. This table has fewer than 650,000 distinct CDR3 sequences, roughly 7.2% appearing once. Separately, the same data were catalogued under a study of yellow fever vaccine responses in identical twins.

What was sequenced was PBMCs. These receptors were taken from a woman aged 18-29 years in good health.

In this sample, this clonotype turned up many times. The chain combines TRBV12-3 or TRBV12-4 with TRBJ1-1, with D maybe TRBD1 (6 bases). V lost 6 bases to trimming and J lost 2 bases, with 16 bases between them. The length of the CDR3 is 15 residues. This CDR3 is CASSSEGVPNTEAFF. The CDR3 region has the DNA TGTGCCAGCAGCTCTGAGGGGGTTCCCAACACTGAAGCTTTCTTT.

The V and J genes are TRBV5-1 and TRBJ2-7, with D possibly being TRBD1 (6 bases). Trimming pared 5 bases from V and 1 base from J, leaving 16 bases between. Per germline, CDR1 SGHRS and CDR2 YFSETQ. The CDR3 loop spans 15 amino acids. The chain's CDR3 is CASRRENQGSYEQYF. CDR3 sequence (DNA): TGCGCCAGCAGACGAGAAAATCAGGGGTCCTACGAGCAGTACTTC.

This clonotype occurred many times. The genes are TRBV29-1 and TRBJ2-1; 7 bases are shared with TRBD1. This CDR3 contains 14 residues. J gave up 1 base and V 6 bases, and 6 bases lay outside the gene matches. Per germline, CDR1 SQVTM and CDR2 ANQGSEA. CDR3: CSVAARGSYNEQFF. The CDR3 coding sequence is TGCAGCGTCGCCGCCAGGGGGTCCTACAATGAGCAGTTCTTC.

The chain couples TRBV15 to TRBJ1-1, with D possibly being TRBD1 (6 bases). The germline V gene encodes CDR1 LNHNV and CDR2 YYDKDF (reference sequence). The CDR3 covers 16 residues. The V and J ends lost 0 bases and 1 base respectively, with 12 bases between them. CDR3 sequence: CATSREFGQKNTEAFF. The CDR3 bases are TGTGCCACCAGCAGAGAGTTTGGACAGAAGAACACTGAAGCTTTCTTT.

The genes are TRBV15 and TRBJ1-5; D gene uncertain. The CDR3 is 15 residues long. From germline, CDR1 is LNHNV and CDR2 YYDKDF (reference sequence). V was cut by 3 bases and J by 2 bases, with 11 bases left in between. The CDR3 sequence is CATSRERVGNQPQHF. CDR3 nucleotide sequence: TGTGCCACCAGCAGGGAGAGGGTGGGCAATCAGCCCCAGCATTTT.

This clonotype was picked up a small number of times. The V call is TRBV3-1, the J call TRBJ2-1, with 12 bases lining up with TRBD2. The CDR3 totals 16 residues. CDR1 LGHDT and CDR2 YNNKEL come from the germline V gene (reference sequence). V was pared by 4 bases and J by 3 bases, with 4 bases of the junction left unmatched. CDR3 sequence reads: CASSRGTSGRYNEQFF. The CDR3 bases are TGTGCCAGCAGCCGGGGGACTAGCGGGCGCTACAATGAGCAGTTCTTC.

This clonotype was picked up a small number of times. This chain uses TRBV10-3 with TRBJ2-7; maybe TRBD2 (5 bases). The germline V gene encodes CDR1 ENHRY and CDR2 SYGVKD. The CDR3 contains 14 residues. The V and J ends lost 2 bases and 6 bases respectively, with 14 bases between them. The DNA for the CDR3 is TGTGCCATCAGTGAGGTCACTGGCACTAGCGAGCAGTACTTC. It codes for CAISEVTGTSEQYF.

The table lists this clonotype with a few counts. This chain connects TRBV20-1 to TRBJ2-3; TRBD2 aligns across 7 bases. With 4 bases clipped from V and 0 bases from J, the junction kept 10 bases outside the gene matches. Germline CDR1 and CDR2: DFQATT and SNEGSKA (reference sequence). The CDR3 runs 16 residues. CDR3 nucleotides: TGCAGTGCTACTTCGGGAGGAGCCACTAGCACAGATACGCAGTATTTT. Translating it yields CSATSGGATSTDTQYF.

This chain joins TRBV12-3 or TRBV12-4 and TRBJ2-2, with no clear D. The CDR3 covers 15 residues. The V gene lost 1 base and the J gene lost 7 bases, with 13 bases spanning the gap. In DNA, the CDR3 is TGTGCCAGCAGTTTAGGGCCGGCCGGTGGCGGGGAGCTGTTTTTT. Protein sequence: CASSLGPAGGGELFF.

V is TRBV6-5 and J is TRBJ2-3, with D perhaps matching TRBD1 or TRBD2 (5 bases each). Germline loops: CDR1 MNHEY, CDR2 SVGAGI. Trimming cost V 8 bases and J 5 bases, with 8 bases left between them. CDR3 length: 11 residues. The CDR3 here is CASLRGDTQYF. DNA of the CDR3: TGTGCCAGCTTGAGGGGAGATACGCAGTATTTT.

There are a few counts of this clonotype. The V and J genes are TRBV6-1 and TRBJ2-6; the D gene is possibly TRBD1 (5 bases). The CDR3 is 15 amino acids. V gave up 8 bases and J gave up 9 bases, with 20 bases separating them. From germline, CDR1 is MNHNS and CDR2 SASEGT. The CDR3 protein is CASSLGQTLNNVLTF. The CDR3, as DNA: TGTGCCAGCTCGCTGGGGCAGACCCTCAACAACGTCCTGACTTTC.

V is TRBV28 and J is TRBJ2-7, with TRBD1 identical over 7 bases. Germline assignment: CDR1 MDHEN and CDR2 SYDVKM. The CDR3 extends over 13 amino acids. The junction had 15 bases not matched to a gene; V was cut back by 9 bases and J by 10 bases. As DNA, the CDR3 is TGTGCCAGTCAGGGGGAACCACTCTCCTACCAGTACTTC. Translated: CASQGEPLSYQYF. Using reference TRBV28 and TRBJ2-7 for the parts outside the CDR3, the full variable domain is DVKVTQSSRYLVKRTGEKVFLECVQDMDHENMFWYRQDPGLGLRLIYFSYDVKMKEKGDIPEGYSVSREKKERFSLILESASTNQTSMYLCASQGEPLSYQYFGPGTRLTVT.

This clonotype was seen only a few times. The chain employs TRBV28 and TRBJ2-4, with D perhaps matching TRBD1 or TRBD2 (5 bases each). This CDR3 comprises 17 residues. Trimming removed 3 bases from V and 3 bases from J, with 18 bases in between. Germline values: CDR1 MDHEN, CDR2 SYDVKM. CDR3 sequence (DNA): TGTGCCAGCAGTTTCTGGGGCGCGGGTATGGACAAAAACATTCAGTACTTC. Encoded protein: CASSFWGAGMDKNIQYF.

Many counts were recorded for this clonotype. The gene calls are TRBV10-3 and TRBJ2-2; perhaps D is TRBD1 or TRBD2 (6 bases each). The CDR3 covers 15 residues. Between the trimmed V and J ends, which lost 4 bases and 5 bases, there was a span of 14 bases. In germline, CDR1 is ENHRY, CDR2 SYGVKD. CDR3 in amino acids: CAISGGGSRTGELFF. CDR3 DNA: TGTGCCATCAGTGGAGGGGGGAGTCGGACCGGGGAGCTGTTTTTT.

This clonotype showed up just a few times. The chain has TRBV5-1 and TRBJ1-2, with D maybe TRBD1 (6 bases). The germline V gene has CDR1 SGHRS and CDR2 YFSETQ. The CDR3 extends over 14 amino acids. The V gene lost 6 bases and the J gene lost 5 bases, with 17 bases spanning the gap. The CDR3 reads CASTALGQPYGYTF. The CDR3 region has the DNA TGCGCCAGCACCGCCCTCGGACAGCCATATGGCTACACCTTC.

This clonotype has a count of ten or more. The V call is TRBV4-1, the J call TRBJ2-1; D is possibly TRBD1 (5 bases). Germline V gene sequence: CDR1 MGHRA, CDR2 YSYEKL. V lost 0 bases, J lost 0 bases, and 12 bases lay in between. This CDR3 comprises 17 residues. The CDR3 region has the DNA TGCGCCAGCAGCCAAGATAAACAGGCGAGCTCCTACAATGAGCAGTTCTTC. Amino acid sequence: CASSQDKQASSYNEQFF.

This clonotype was seen at least ten times. Sequence at one end of the junction differs from germline and may be a read error. The chain recombines TRBV5-1 with TRBJ2-2; D uncertain. The CDR3 contains 14 residues. The germline V gene encodes CDR1 SGHRS and CDR2 YFSETQ. The CDR3 here is CASSLTLNTGELFF. For the CDR3, the DNA is TGTGCCAGCAGCTTAACGTTGAACACCGGGGAGCTGTTTTTT. The variable domain in full, completed from reference TRBV5-1 and TRBJ2-2, reads KAGVTQTPRYLIKTRGQQVTLSCSPISGHRSVSWYQQTPGQGLQFLFEYFSETQRNKGNFPGRFSGRQFSNSRSEMNVSTLELGDSALYLCASSLTLNTGELFFGEGSRLTVL.

This chain links TRBV7-9 with TRBJ2-6; the D gene could be TRBD1 or TRBD2 (6 bases each). Germline V CDR1 and CDR2: SEHNR, FQNEAQ (reference sequence). CDR3 size: 17 residues. V gave up 4 bases and J gave up 0 bases, with 13 bases separating them. CDR3 loop: CASSSRGESSGANVLTF. DNA of the CDR3: TGTGCCAGCAGCTCGAGGGGGGAATCCTCTGGGGCCAACGTCCTGACTTTC.

The chain combines TRBV6-4 with TRBJ2-3; 7 nucleotides align to TRBD1. V lost 5 bases to trimming and J lost 0 bases; unmatched junction nucleotides: 11. Germline CDR1 is MRHNA and CDR2 is SNTAGT. The CDR3 sequence is 17 residues long. CDR3 loop: CASSRTGVLSSTDTQYF. CDR3 coding DNA: TGTGCCAGCAGTCGGACAGGAGTCCTTTCTAGCACAGATACGCAGTATTTT.

This clonotype was seen only a few times. The chain carries TRBV27 and TRBJ1-6; D uncertain. V was pared by 7 bases and J by 0 bases, with 10 bases between. CDR3 length: 15 amino acids. From germline, CDR1 is MNHEY and CDR2 SMNVEV (reference sequence). The CDR3 here is CASTRWSSYNSPLHF. The DNA of the CDR3 is TGTGCCAGCACCAGGTGGAGCTCCTATAATTCACCCCTCCACTTT.

This clonotype was recorded many times. The chain carries TRBV12-3 or TRBV12-4 and TRBJ2-5; no definite D call. V dropped 6 bases and J dropped 7 bases, with 12 bases sitting between them. This CDR3 has 12 residues. As DNA, the CDR3 is TGTGCCAGCAGCTCCCCCGCGGCGACCCAGTACTTC. It encodes CASSSPAATQYF.

This clonotype came up many times. The chain recombines TRBV7-9 with TRBJ2-3; D is ambiguous. The CDR3 consists of 12 residues. V was shortened by 4 bases and J by 4 bases, with 6 bases between the two germline ends. Germline CDR1 SEHNR, CDR2 FQNEAQ (reference sequence). Here the CDR3 DNA reads TGTGCCAGCAGCTCGTCGGCAGATACGCAGTATTTT. Its protein product is CASSSSADTQYF.

This clonotype showed up many times. V and J are TRBV12-3 or TRBV12-4 and TRBJ2-7; perhaps TRBD1 as D (5 bases). The CDR3 has 14 residues. The germline V and J ends were trimmed by 3 bases and 6 bases, with 15 bases remaining between them. This CDR3 reads CASSLGQGEREQYF. The CDR3 region has the DNA TGTGCCAGCAGTTTGGGGCAGGGTGAGCGCGAGCAGTACTTC.